Listed here are 5 T cell receptor beta chains from one sample, sequenced in a study of T cells after yellow fever vaccination (dated by TCRdb to between 2018 and 2021). To prepare the library, 5' RACE was applied. Sequenced on an Illumina HiSeq 2500. TCRdb cleaned the public reads at Q25 with fastp, built clones with MiXCR and kept in-frame beta chains. Entries are consolidated by CDR3 protein sequence, retaining the most common genes and DNA. Within this sample are nearly 550,000 distinct CDR3 sequences, with 15% to 20% of them counted one time only. Of the sample, about 13% is held by the ten largest clones. The meaning of the sample's treatment or condition label: live attenuated yellow fever vaccine strain. This specimen consisted of PBMCs, obtained 15 days after the yellow fever booster vaccination. The receptors shown here come from a man aged 30 to 39 who received the YFV17D yellow fever vaccine.

There are a few counts of this clonotype. The chain employs TRBV7-2 and TRBJ2-7; 7 bases are shared with TRBD2. CDR3 size: 13 residues. With 4 bases clipped from V and 3 bases from J, the junction kept 3 bases outside the gene matches. Per germline, CDR1 SGHTA and CDR2 FQGNSA. The CDR3 loop reads CASSSRTSYEQYF. In DNA, the CDR3 is TGTGCCAGCAGCTCCCGGACTAGCTACGAGCAGTACTTC.

This sequence joins TRBV3-1 and TRBJ2-7; 7 bases align to TRBD2. In germline, CDR1 is LGHDT, CDR2 YNNKEL (reference sequence). The V gene end was trimmed by 4 bases and the J gene end by 4 bases; junction bases not matched to a gene: 7. This CDR3 has 14 residues. The CDR3 DNA reads as TGTGCCAGCAGCCCCGGGGAGGGCTATTACGAGCAGTACTTC. Translated: CASSPGEGYYEQYF.

This clonotype has just a few counts. This CDR3 reads CASSFLLGGTKNIQYF. The CDR3 DNA is TGTGCCAGCAGCTTCCTCTTGGGCGGAACCAAAAACATTCAGTACTTC. The chain joins TRBV11-2 to TRBJ2-4; D is undetermined. Germline assignment: CDR1 SGHAT and CDR2 FQNNGV. V was shortened by 3 bases and J by 2 bases, with 14 bases between the two germline ends. The CDR3 length is 16 residues. The variable domain in full, with the rest retrieved from reference TRBV11-2 and TRBJ2-4, is EAGVAQSPRYKIIEKRQSVAFWCNPISGHATLYWYQQILGQGPKLLIQFQNNGVVDDSQLPKDRFSAERLKGVDSTLKIQPAKLEDSAVYLCASSFLLGGTKNIQYFGAGTRLSVL.

This chain links TRBV6-2 or TRBV6-3 with TRBJ2-5, with unresolved D. This CDR3 is 12 amino acids long. Germline CDR1 and CDR2: MNHEY and SVGEGT. V was cut by 7 bases and J by 5 bases, with 11 bases left in between. The CDR3 bases are TGTGCCAGCACGGAAGGGTTGGAGACCCAGTACTTC. This encodes CASTEGLETQYF.

The chain uses TRBV7-6 and TRBJ2-1, with 9 bases matching TRBD2. Looked up from germline, CDR1 is SGHVS and CDR2 is FNYEAQ. V trimming: 3 bases; J trimming: 7 bases; junction bases outside the gene matches: 7. The CDR3 consists of 15 residues. CDR3 bases: TGTGCCAGCAGCTTGTTAGCGGGAGCAAATAATGAGCAGTTCTTC. It encodes CASSLLAGANNEQFF.